The 16 T cell receptor beta chains listed next were all sequenced from one sample in a study of lymphopenia after photon versus proton radiotherapy. Clones were sequenced by immunoSEQ multiplex PCR, and TCRdb holds only the in-frame ones, with some missing. This table holds fewer than 25,000 clones, more than 80% found once. This material consisted of peripheral blood, taken from a patient treated with photon-based radiotherapy. The source of these receptors is a man aged 35 to 55 with gastric cancer.

The chain carries TRBV6-6 and TRBJ1-1; tentatively, D is TRBD1 (6 bases). Trimming removed 6 bases from V and 7 bases from J, with 12 bases in between. Germline V gives CDR1 MNHNY, CDR2 SVGAGI (reference sequence). The length of the CDR3 is 12 residues. This CDR3 is CASSFDRNEAFF. In nucleotides, the CDR3 is TGTGCCAGCAGCTTCGACAGGAATGAAGCTTTCTTT.

The chain has TRBV5-4 and TRBJ2-7; D perhaps matches TRBD1 (5 bases). CDR3 size: 15 residues. Germline values: CDR1 SGHNT, CDR2 YYREEE (reference sequence). Between the trimmed V and J ends, which lost 3 bases and 0 bases, there was a span of 13 bases. The CDR3 DNA reads as TGTGCCAGCAGCTCGACCAGGGTGGCCTCCTACGAGCAGTACTTC. Amino acids: CASSSTRVASYEQYF.

The chain carries TRBV7-2 and TRBJ2-2, with TRBD2 matching over 7 bases. The CDR3 is made up of 15 amino acids. Germline CDR1 is SGHTA and CDR2 is FQGNSA. V shed 3 bases, J shed 4 bases, and the junction held 5 bases outside the gene matches. CDR3 sequence reads: CASSLTRGVTGELFF. The CDR3 nucleotides are TGTGCCAGCAGCTTGACTCGGGGGGTCACCGGGGAGCTGTTTTTT.

The chain has TRBV7-6 and TRBJ2-1, with 7 bases aligning to TRBD2. Germline CDR1 and CDR2: SGHVS and FNYEAQ. V shed 5 bases and J 8 bases; nucleotides not matched to a gene: 9. The length of the CDR3 is 14 residues. CDR3 nucleotide sequence: TGTGCCAGCAGCCCTATGGGAGGGCCGCATGAGCAGTTCTTC. Protein product: CASSPMGGPHEQFF. Combining the CDR3 with reference TRBV7-6 and TRBJ2-1 gives the whole variable domain GAGVSQSPRYKVTKRGQDVALRCDPISGHVSLYWYRQALGQGPEFLTYFNYEAQQDKSGLPNDRFSAERPEGSISTLTIQRTEQRDSAMYRCASSPMGGPHEQFFGPGTRLTVL.

The chain recombines TRBV11-1 with TRBJ2-5, with 14 bases identical to TRBD2. Germline V lookup: CDR1 SGHAT, CDR2 FQDESV (reference sequence). V dropped 4 bases and J dropped 0; count of bases not matched to a gene: 1. The CDR3 has 16 amino acids. CDR3 region: CASSWGLAGDQETQYF. The CDR3 DNA follows: TGTGCCAGCAGCTGGGGACTAGCGGGGGACCAAGAGACCCAGTACTTC. Full variable domain (missing parts from reference TRBV11-1 and TRBJ2-5): EAEVAQSPRYKITEKSQAVAFWCDPISGHATLYWYRQILGQGPELLVQFQDESVVDDSQLPKDRFSAERLKGVDSTLKIQPAELGDSAMYLCASSWGLAGDQETQYFGPGTRLLVL.

The J gene is TRBJ1-5, the V gene TRBV5-1; D call uncertain. The V gene lost 0 bases and the J gene lost 8 bases, with 12 bases spanning the gap. There are 14 residues in the CDR3. CDR1 and CDR2 (germline): SGHRS, YFSETQ. CDR3 loop: CASSLAGLREPQHF. As DNA, the CDR3 is TGCGCCAGCAGCTTGGCTGGACTAAGGGAGCCCCAGCATTTT. The full variable domain, with the rest looked up from reference TRBV5-1 and TRBJ1-5, is KAGVTQTPRYLIKTRGQQVTLSCSPISGHRSVSWYQQTPGQGLQFLFEYFSETQRNKGNFPGRFSGRQFSNSRSEMNVSTLELGDSALYLCASSLAGLREPQHFGDGTRLSIL.

The chain couples TRBV9 to TRBJ1-1, with 7 positions matching TRBD1. J lost 3 bases, V lost 0 bases, and 2 bases had no gene match. The CDR3 extends over 14 amino acids. In germline, CDR1 is SGDLS, CDR2 YYNGEE. The CDR3 DNA sequence: TGTGCCAGCAGCGTAGACAGGGGAGACACTGAAGCTTTCTTT. Protein product: CASSVDRGDTEAFF.

The genes are TRBV10-3 and TRBJ1-5; D unresolved. Germline V gives CDR1 ENHRY, CDR2 SYGVKD. The V gene lost 0 bases and the J gene lost 3 bases, with 3 bases spanning the gap. CDR3 length: 13 residues. The CDR3 loop reads CAISESTNQPQHF. CDR3 coding DNA: TGTGCCATCAGTGAGTCGACCAATCAGCCCCAGCATTTT.

The rearrangement uses TRBV7-9 and TRBJ1-3; 8 positions match TRBD1. The V segment lost 4 bases and the J segment 0 bases; nucleotides outside the gene matches: 2. Germline V gene data show CDR1 as SEHNR and CDR2 as FQNEAQ (reference sequence). The CDR3 spans 15 residues. CDR3 bases: TGTGCCAGCAGCTCCACAGGGGGCTCTGGAAACACCATATATTTT. Residues: CASSSTGGSGNTIYF.

V and J are TRBV28 and TRBJ1-6; TRBD1 agrees at 7 bases. The CDR3 runs 15 residues. Losses at the gene ends were 3 bases for V and 5 bases for J; bases not matched to a gene: 4. Per germline, CDR1 MDHEN and CDR2 SYDVKM. In nucleotides, the CDR3 is TGTGCCAGCAGTTTTGACGACAGGGATAATTCACCCCTCCACTTT. As protein: CASSFDDRDNSPLHF.

The chain uses TRBV4-2 and TRBJ2-7, with TRBD2 matching over 9 bases. This CDR3 has 15 amino acids. Germline V gene lookup returns CDR1 LGHNA and CDR2 YNFKEQ. Trimming removed 1 base from V and 3 bases from J; junction bases left unmatched: 4. CDR3 region: CASSQGFSGGYEQYF. CDR3 coding DNA: TGTGCCAGCAGCCAAGGGTTTAGCGGGGGCTACGAGCAGTACTTC.

The CDR3 coding sequence is TGTGCCAGCAGCCGGGACAGAAACTATGGCTACACCTTC. This sequence encodes CASSRDRNYGYTF. The chain has TRBV9 and TRBJ1-2; 7 bases align to TRBD1. Trimming removed 4 bases from V and 2 bases from J; junction bases left unmatched: 2. Germline CDR1 reads SGDLS; CDR2 reads YYNGEE. This CDR3 has 13 amino acids.

The V call is TRBV7-2, the J call TRBJ2-1; D possibly corresponds to TRBD2 (6 bases). The germline gives CDR1 SGHTA, CDR2 FQGNSA. The V end was cut by 5 bases, the J end by 7 bases, with 18 bases between. The CDR3 has 15 residues. CDR3 loop: CASSPGTRAVNEQFF. For the CDR3, the DNA is TGTGCCAGCAGCCCCGGGACTCGAGCGGTGAATGAGCAGTTCTTC.

V usage is TRBV7-5 and J usage is TRBJ2-1; no check of the table's D call, TRBD2, against the DNA was made. TRBV7-5 is tagged as a pseudogene. The CDR3 is 17 amino acids. CDR3 amino acids: CVRSLVQRGGSYNEQFF. CDR3 DNA: TGTGTCAGAAGCTTAGTGCAGCGGGGGGGCTCCTACAATGAGCAGTTCTTC.

The rearrangement uses TRBV4-2 and TRBJ1-4, with TRBD1 as a possible D gene (5 bases). The V end lost 1 base, the J end lost 7 bases, and 13 bases lay between the germline ends. The CDR3 is 15 residues long. Per the germline V gene, CDR1 is LGHNA and CDR2 is YNFKEQ. DNA of the CDR3: TGTGCCAGCAGCCAAGCTAGGGGAGGCTCTGAAAAACTGTTTTTT. This sequence encodes CASSQARGGSEKLFF.

This clone came up once. This chain connects TRBV7-3 to TRBJ2-5; D might be TRBD1 (5 bases). V dropped 3 bases and J dropped 5 bases, with 10 bases sitting between them. There are 13 residues in the CDR3. CDR1 SGHTA and CDR2 FQGTGA come from the germline V gene. The CDR3 loop is CASSFQAGETQYF. DNA for the CDR3: TGTGCCAGCAGCTTCCAGGCAGGGGAGACCCAGTACTTC.